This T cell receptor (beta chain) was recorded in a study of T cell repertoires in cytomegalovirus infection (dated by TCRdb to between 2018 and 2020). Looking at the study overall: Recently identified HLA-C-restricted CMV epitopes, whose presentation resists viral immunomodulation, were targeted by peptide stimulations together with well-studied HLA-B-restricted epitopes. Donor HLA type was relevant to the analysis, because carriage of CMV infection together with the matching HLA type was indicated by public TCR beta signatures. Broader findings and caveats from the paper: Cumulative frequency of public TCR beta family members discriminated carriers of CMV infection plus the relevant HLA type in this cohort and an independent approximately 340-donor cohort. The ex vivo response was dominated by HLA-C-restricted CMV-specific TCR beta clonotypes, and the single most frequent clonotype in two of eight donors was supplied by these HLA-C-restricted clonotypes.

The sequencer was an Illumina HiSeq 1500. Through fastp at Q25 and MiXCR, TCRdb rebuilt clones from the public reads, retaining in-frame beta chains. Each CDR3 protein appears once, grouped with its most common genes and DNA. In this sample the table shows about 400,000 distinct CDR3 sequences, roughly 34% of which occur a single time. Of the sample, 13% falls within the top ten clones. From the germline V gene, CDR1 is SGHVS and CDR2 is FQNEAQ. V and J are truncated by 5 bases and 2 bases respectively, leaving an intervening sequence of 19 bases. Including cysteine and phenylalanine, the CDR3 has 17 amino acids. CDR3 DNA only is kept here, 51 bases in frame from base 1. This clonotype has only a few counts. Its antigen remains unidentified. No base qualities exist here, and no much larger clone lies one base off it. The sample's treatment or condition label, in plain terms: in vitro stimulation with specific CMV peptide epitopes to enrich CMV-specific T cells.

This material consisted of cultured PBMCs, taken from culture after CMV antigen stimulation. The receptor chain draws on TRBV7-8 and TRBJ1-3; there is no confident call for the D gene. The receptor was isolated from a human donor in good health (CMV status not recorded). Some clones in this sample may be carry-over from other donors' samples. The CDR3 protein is CASSQYRGSRTGNTIYF. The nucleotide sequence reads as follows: TGTGCCAGCAGCCAGTATAGAGGCAGCAGGACTGGAAACACCATATATTTT.